The clone carrying this T cell receptor (beta chain) is a singleton in its sample. The data stem from a study of early stage breast cancer tumors. Study-level background: Among approximately 12 ER+/PR+/HER2- tumors, eight were ductal, four lobular.

The method was immunoSEQ multiplex PCR; TCRdb's version includes in-frame clones alone and lacks a portion of them. The repertoire holds more than 55,000 clones, with 75% to 90% as singletons. Germline loops: CDR1 SGHAT, CDR2 FQNNGV. This CDR3 is built from 15 residues. Trimming removed 5 bases from V and 5 bases from J, with 18 bases in between. V is TRBV11-2 and J is TRBJ2-5, with D possibly being TRBD2 (6 bases). The clonotype was recovered from a person in their 40s with breast cancer. The source material was blood. The CDR3 loop is CASSTRDSGFETQYF. The CDR3 bases are TGTGCCAGCAGCACCCGGGACTCCGGTTTTGAGACCCAGTACTTC.